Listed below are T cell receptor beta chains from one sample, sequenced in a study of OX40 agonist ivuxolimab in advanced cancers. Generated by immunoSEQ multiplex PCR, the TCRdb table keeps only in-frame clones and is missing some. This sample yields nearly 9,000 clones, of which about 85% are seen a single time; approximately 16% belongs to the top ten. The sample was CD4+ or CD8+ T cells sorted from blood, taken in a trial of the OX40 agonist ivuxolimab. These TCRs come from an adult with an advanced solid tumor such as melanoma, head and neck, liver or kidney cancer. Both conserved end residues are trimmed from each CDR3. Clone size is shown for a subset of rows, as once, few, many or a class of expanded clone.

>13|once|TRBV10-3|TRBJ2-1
AISESYGTYNEQF
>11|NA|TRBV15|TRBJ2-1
ATSRATNNEQF
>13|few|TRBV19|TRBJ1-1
ASSIVGQGDPEAF
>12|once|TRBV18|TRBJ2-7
ASSPPGQGDEQY
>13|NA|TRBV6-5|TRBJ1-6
ASSDSGLRFSPLH
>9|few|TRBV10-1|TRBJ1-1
ASAQGTEAF
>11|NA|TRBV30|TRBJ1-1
AWRPFRNTEAF
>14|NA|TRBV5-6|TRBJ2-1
ASSKGTSGAYNEQF
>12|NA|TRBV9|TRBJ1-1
ASSVVPGNTEAF
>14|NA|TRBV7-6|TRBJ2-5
ASSLDTRGRKETQY
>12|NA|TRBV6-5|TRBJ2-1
ASSYERTPNEQF
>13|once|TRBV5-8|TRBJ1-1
ASSQVHGTGWEAF
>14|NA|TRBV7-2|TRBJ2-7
ASSLEASGSPWEQY
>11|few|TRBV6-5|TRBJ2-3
ASSGGNTDTQY
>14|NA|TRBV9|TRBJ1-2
ASSVVGQGGLDGYT
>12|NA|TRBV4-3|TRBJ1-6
ASSQERENSPLH
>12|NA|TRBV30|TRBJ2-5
AWSVGGVGETQY
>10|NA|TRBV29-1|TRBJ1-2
SVFLTGGGYT
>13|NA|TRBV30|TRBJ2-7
AWSPEGPSSYEQY
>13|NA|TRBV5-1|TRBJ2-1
ASSLAGVTDNEQF
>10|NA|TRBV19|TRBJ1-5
ASKTGLQPQH
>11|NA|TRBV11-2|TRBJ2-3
ASSLGGTDTQY
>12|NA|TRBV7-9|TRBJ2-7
ASSYPGKSDEQY
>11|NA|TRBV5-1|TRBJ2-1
ASSRGLEVEQF
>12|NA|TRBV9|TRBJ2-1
ASSVTSGRYEQF
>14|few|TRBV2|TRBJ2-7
ASSDEAAGGPYEQY
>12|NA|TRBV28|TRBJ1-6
ASSPGQDNSPLH
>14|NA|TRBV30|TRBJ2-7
ASTTGQGGGSYEQY
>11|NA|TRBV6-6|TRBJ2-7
ASSDPDGYEQY
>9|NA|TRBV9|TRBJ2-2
ASSAAGELF
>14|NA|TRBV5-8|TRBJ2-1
ASSLAWEGGYNEQF
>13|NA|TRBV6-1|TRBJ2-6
ASSEMVSGANVLT
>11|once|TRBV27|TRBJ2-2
ASSRNTAGELF
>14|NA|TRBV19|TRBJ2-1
ASSIVKQAIYNEQF
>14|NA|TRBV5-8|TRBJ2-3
ASSPVAAKDTDTQY
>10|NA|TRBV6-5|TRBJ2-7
ASSYGRYEQY
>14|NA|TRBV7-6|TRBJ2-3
ASSTPTGGASDTQY
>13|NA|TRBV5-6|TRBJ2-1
ASSLGVGAYNEQF
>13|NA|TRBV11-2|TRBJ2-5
ASSLVAREQETQY
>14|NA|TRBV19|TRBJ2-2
ASTHKAGGRTGELF
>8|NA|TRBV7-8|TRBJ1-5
AVGGQPQH
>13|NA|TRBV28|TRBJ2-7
ASSVYLGQLYEQY
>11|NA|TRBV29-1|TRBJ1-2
SAPGPSVYGYT
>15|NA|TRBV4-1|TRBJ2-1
ASSPKLLAGGNNEQF